This T cell receptor (beta chain) was sequenced for a study of CD8+ T cells in alopecia areata. Study in general: At a dose of 5 to 10 mg twice daily, oral tofacitinib was given to treated patients. Tofacitinib exposure lasted 6 to 18 months, followed by 6 months off drug.

Sequencing templates came from extracted RNA that was reverse transcribed into cDNA. Generated by immunoSEQ multiplex PCR, the TCRdb table keeps only in-frame clones and is missing some. There are approximately 210,000 clones in the sample; about three fifths occur only once, and 3% to 3.5% lies in the top ten. Germline V gene lookup returns CDR1 LGHNA and CDR2 YSLEER. Trimming left V 0 bases short and J 3 bases short, with 14 bases between. The CDR3 length is 17 residues. As to treatment: oral pan-JAK inhibitor, 5-10 mg twice daily. This clonotype originated in a human donor with alopecia areata. This sample comprised CD4+ T cells sorted from blood, obtained at week 4, from a patient treated with tofacitinib. The gene calls are TRBV4-3 and TRBJ2-2; D remains ambiguous. The CDR3 DNA follows: TGCGCCAGCAGCCAAGATCCAGGCGCCTTTCACACCGGGGAGCTGTTTTTT. Its translation is CASSQDPGAFHTGELFF.